Sequencing of this T cell receptor (beta chain) was carried out in a study of early T cells in non-severe SARS-CoV-2 infection. The CDR3 sequence is 15 residues long. With 3 bases clipped from V and 6 bases from J, the junction kept 7 bases outside the gene matches. Germline V gene sequence: CDR1 SGDLS, CDR2 YYNGEE. Attachment of unique molecular identifiers was made to individual cDNA molecules. TCRdb re-called the 5' RACE reads through MiXCR, storing one row per CDR3 protein. The data show tens of thousands of distinct CDR3 sequences, with over 3.5% seen just once and 9% to 10% held by the top ten.

The gene calls are TRBV9 and TRBJ2-2, with 8 bases matching TRBD2. Input material: whole blood. The receptor was derived from an adult who was a healthcare worker with PCR-confirmed SARS-CoV-2 infection or an uninfected control (not recorded which). CDR3 sequence (DNA): TGTGCCAGCAGCGCCCAGAGCGGGAGCCCCGGGGAGCTGTTTTTT. It encodes CASSAQSGSPGELFF.